This T cell receptor (beta chain) appears in the sequencing data of a study of blood T cell repertoires in COVID-19. Whole-study context: The study drew acute and convalescent COVID-19 samples from the United States, Italy and Spain. T cells, B-cell-depleted T cells, or PBMCs supplied cDNA or gDNA.

Per the original methods: Reference gene primers were amplified, and this amplification served to estimate nucleated cell counts. This table comes from immunoSEQ multiplex PCR, and its TCRdb copy is limited to in-frame clones, with some not included. V and J calls plus clone size are reproduced from that table; the DNA served to infer D and trimming. Of approximately 74,000 clones in the sample, around 79% are singletons; the top ten hold approximately 16%. V was trimmed by 5 bases and J by 0 bases, leaving 20 bases between them. The length of the CDR3 is 19 residues. Per the germline V gene, CDR1 is MNHEY and CDR2 is SMNVEV (reference sequence).

Sequenced sample: peripheral blood. This clonotype originated in a man between 60 and 75 years old with acute or convalescent COVID-19. The chain couples TRBV27 to TRBJ2-6, with D possibly TRBD2 on 6 matching bases. The chain's CDR3 is CASSRGTDHFDSGANVLTF. The CDR3 bases are TGTGCCAGCAGTCGCGGGACGGATCACTTCGACTCTGGGGCCAACGTCCTGACTTTC.